This TCR beta chain originates from a study of T cell changes during pregnancy in multiple sclerosis. The CDR3 is 14 residues long. V dropped 4 bases and J dropped 5; count of bases not matched to a gene: 4. CDR1 and CDR2 (germline): SGHTA, FQGTGA. This table comes from immunoSEQ multiplex PCR, and its TCRdb copy is limited to in-frame clones, with some not included. The sample shows 15,000 to 20,000 clones, around 90% of them seen only once. Source: CD8+ T cells from peripheral blood mononuclear cells, taken after pregnancy. The source of this sequence is a female donor in good health, enrolled as a control in a pregnancy study. V gene TRBV7-3 combines with J gene TRBJ2-5; 10 positions match TRBD1. CDR3 nucleotides: TGTGCCAGCAGCTCGACAGGGGGCTTTGAGACCCAGTACTTC. It specifies CASSSTGGFETQYF.